These 21 T cell receptor beta chains were all obtained from the same sample, sequenced in a study of molecular identifiers for immune sequencing clone quantification. TCRdb analysed the PCR reads with MiXCR anew, one entry per CDR3 protein. The profile shows some 97,000 distinct CDR3 sequences, 36% of them singletons. The sequenced sample was naive CD8+ T cells from blood, with Jurkat cell RNA spiked in. Indicated subset: FACS-sorted CD8+CD4-CCR7+CD45RA+ naive T cells. The receptor set was obtained from a human donor in good health. Some libraries in this study had Jurkat cell RNA spiked in.

This clonotype was observed many times. The chain couples TRBV20-1 to TRBJ2-2, with D tentatively TRBD2 (6 bases). This CDR3 comprises 15 residues. Trimming took off 1 base at V and 3 bases at J, with 12 bases between the two ends. Per the germline V gene, CDR1 is DFQATT and CDR2 is SNEGSKA (reference sequence). Written as DNA, the CDR3 is TGCAGTGCTAGAGGGGTTAGCGGCTACACCGGGGAGCTGTTTTTT. This translates into CSARGVSGYTGELFF.

This clonotype was seen only a few times. The genes are TRBV12-3 or TRBV12-4 and TRBJ1-3; unclear D gene. The V gene lost 8 bases and the J gene lost 8 bases, with 16 bases spanning the gap. This CDR3 is 13 amino acids long. The CDR3 spells CASFPEGRDTIYF. In DNA form, the CDR3 reads TGTGCCAGCTTCCCTGAGGGAAGGGACACCATATATTTT.

CDR3 nucleotides: TGCAGTGCTCATGCGGGAGACTACGAGCAGTACTTC. It specifies CSAHAGDYEQYF. The chain couples TRBV20-1 to TRBJ2-7; TRBD2 matches at 7 bases. The CDR3 length is 12 residues. Germline V lookup: CDR1 DFQATT, CDR2 SNEGSKA (reference sequence). V trimming: 5 bases; J trimming: 3 bases; junction bases outside the gene matches: 4.

This clonotype was found a few times. The V call is TRBV11-2, the J call TRBJ2-4; no firm D call. Trimming left V 5 bases short and J 9 bases short, with 11 bases between. Per germline, CDR1 SGHAT and CDR2 FQNNGV. This CDR3 has 12 residues. CDR3 amino acids: CASSPNGGIQYF. CDR3 in DNA: TGTGCCAGCAGCCCCAATGGCGGCATTCAGTACTTC.

In regard to this clonotype: One base away lies a much larger clone, so this may be a sequencing read error. The CDR3 does not end in the conserved phenylalanine or tryptophan, so this is likely a read error. The chain is built from TRBV7-6 and TRBJ2-5, with D perhaps TRBD2 (5 bases). The V gene lost 3 bases and the J gene lost 0 bases, with 11 bases spanning the gap. CDR3 length: 15 amino acids. Germline V gene sequence: CDR1 SGHVS, CDR2 FNYEAQ. CDR3 residues: CASSFQTGYQETQYI. The CDR3 DNA is TGTGCCAGCAGCTTTCAGACGGGGTACCAAGAGACCCAGTACATC.

The chain recombines TRBV7-9 with TRBJ2-3; possible D gene TRBD2, 5 bases. This CDR3 has 15 residues. Per the germline V gene, CDR1 is SEHNR and CDR2 is FQNEAQ (reference sequence). Trimming left V 6 bases short and J 1 base short, with 14 bases between. This chain's CDR3 is CASRTRVMGTDTQYF. The DNA of the CDR3 is TGTGCCAGCAGAACTAGGGTTATGGGCACAGATACGCAGTATTTT.

This clonotype came up once. The rearrangement joins TRBV29-1 to TRBJ2-7; D gene uncertain. Germline V gives CDR1 SQVTM, CDR2 ANQGSEA. The ends were cut back, 1 base at V and 5 bases at J, with 6 bases in the middle. This CDR3 has 11 amino acids. CDR3 residues: CSVEGPHEQYF. The CDR3 DNA reads as TGCAGCGTTGAAGGCCCCCACGAGCAGTACTTC.

The sample holds many counts of this clonotype. The chain carries TRBV29-1 and TRBJ2-5, with D unclear. The CDR3 length is 13 residues. The germline V gene encodes CDR1 SQVTM and CDR2 ANQGSEA. V was shortened by 7 bases and J by 2 bases, with 14 bases between the two germline ends. The chain's CDR3 is CSGSQRSQETQYF. The CDR3, as DNA: TGCAGCGGGTCACAGCGATCGCAAGAGACCCAGTACTTC.

The genes are TRBV6-5 and TRBJ2-3; maybe TRBD2 (6 bases). Germline V gives CDR1 MNHEY, CDR2 SVGAGI. V lost 6 bases, J lost 2 bases, and 15 bases lay in between. The CDR3 contains 15 residues. CDR3 amino acids: CASRPLPGVTDTQYF. CDR3 coding DNA: TGTGCCAGCAGGCCCCTCCCGGGGGTCACAGATACGCAGTATTTT.

On this clonotype itself: A single base separates this from a much larger clone, so it may be a read error. This rearrangement joins TRBV5-1 to TRBJ2-6; a weak D match, TRBD1 (5 bases). Germline-derived CDR1 and CDR2 are SGHRS and YFSETQ. This CDR3 region has 16 residues. CDR3: CASSLSGPPGANVLPF. Here the CDR3 DNA reads TGCGCCAGCAGCTTGTCAGGGCCACCTGGGGCCAACGTCCTGCCTTTC.

As regards this clonotype: One end of the junction fails to match germline, which may point to a read error. The chain uses TRBV6-2 or TRBV6-3 and TRBJ1-1, with D tentatively TRBD1 (6 bases). The CDR3 extends over 14 amino acids. In germline, CDR1 is MNHEY, CDR2 SVGEGT. CDR3 nucleotides: TGTGTCAGCCTGAGGGGGGGGCGCACGCCTGAAGCTTTCTTT. Its protein is CVSLRGGRTPEAFF.

About this clonotype itself: The CDR3 does not end in the conserved phenylalanine or tryptophan, so this is likely a read error. The CDR3 bases are TGTGCCAGCAGTCCCTGCGGGAGACGTACAGATACGCAGTATTTA. This codes for CASSPCGRRTDTQYL. The chain uses TRBV6-5 and TRBJ2-3; 7 positions match TRBD2. The CDR3 has 15 residues. Germline V gene lookup returns CDR1 MNHEY and CDR2 SVGAGI. The J segment lost 3 bases and the V segment lost 5 bases, leaving 8 bases of the junction unmatched.

In regard to this clonotype: The conserved final phenylalanine or tryptophan is absent from the CDR3, which likely points to a read error. This chain links TRBV3-1 with TRBJ2-4; 8 nucleotides match TRBD2. The CDR3 covers 15 residues. The trim removed 0 bases at V and 9 bases at J, leaving 7 bases unmatched. Germline V CDR1 and CDR2: LGHDT, YNNKEL (reference sequence). The CDR3, as DNA: TGTGCCAGCAGCCAAGACGGGGGGGGCGATCCCATTCAGTACCTC. Translated, it gives CASSQDGGGDPIQYL.

J is TRBJ2-3 and V is TRBV9; weak D call: TRBD2 (6 bases). This CDR3 contains 14 residues. Trimming pared 3 bases from V and 2 bases from J, leaving 10 bases between. CDR1 SGDLS and CDR2 YYNGEE come from the germline V gene. This CDR3 reads CASSGGTYTDTQYF. The CDR3 DNA reads as TGTGCCAGCAGCGGCGGGACTTACACAGATACGCAGTATTTT.

With respect to this clonotype: A read error is possible here, since a much larger clone lies one base away. J is TRBJ2-5 and V is TRBV29-1, with a tentative D call TRBD1 (5 bases). The germline CDR1 and CDR2 sequences are SQVTM and ANQGSEA. The CDR3 has 13 amino acids. This CDR3 reads CSVTGFSQEPQYF. The CDR3 DNA follows: TGCAGCGTTACAGGTTTTTCCCAAGAGCCCCAGTACTTC.

V gene TRBV19 combines with J gene TRBJ2-2; TRBD2 aligns across 9 bases. Per germline, CDR1 LNHDA and CDR2 SQIVND (reference sequence). There are 16 residues in the CDR3. Trimming at V came to 5 bases and at J to 6 bases, leaving 10 bases not matched to a gene. CDR3 nucleotide sequence: TGTGCCAGTAGTGATCAGCGGGAGGTTTACCCCGGGGAGCTGTTTTTT. This translates into CASSDQREVYPGELFF.

This clonotype was counted many times. This chain joins TRBV24-1 and TRBJ2-3; D is uncertain. The CDR3 has 13 amino acids. The V gene's germline CDR1 is KGHDR and CDR2 SFDVKD. Trimming shortened V by 8 bases and J by 2 bases, and 10 bases separated the two germline ends. CDR3 DNA: TGTGCCACCACCGACACCTTCACAGATACGCAGTATTTT. It specifies CATTDTFTDTQYF.

This clonotype has ten or more counts. The chain carries TRBV6-5 and TRBJ2-5; tentatively, D is TRBD1 (6 bases). Germline CDR1 MNHEY, CDR2 SVGAGI. Trimming shortened V by 2 bases and J by 5 bases, and 9 bases separated the two germline ends. There are 13 residues in the CDR3. The CDR3 DNA reads as TGTGCCAGCAGTTACGGACAGCTGGAGACCCAGTACTTC. Its translation is CASSYGQLETQYF.

As concerns this clonotype: A read error may produce the germline difference seen at one junction end. The V call is TRBV20-1, the J call TRBJ2-7; D perhaps matches TRBD1 (5 bases). This CDR3 comprises 14 residues. CDR1 is DFQATT, CDR2 SNEGSKA, per germline (reference sequence). In nucleotides, the CDR3 is TGCAGTGCTGGAGATCGAGACAGCTCAAGCGAGCAGTACTTC. Amino acids: CSAGDRDSSSEQYF.

CDR3 nucleotide sequence: TGTGCCAGCAGGTCTCTGAACACCGGGGAGCTGTTTTTT. It yields the protein CASRSLNTGELFF. The rearrangement links TRBV27 to TRBJ2-2, with D uncertain. Trimming removed 6 bases from V and 1 base from J, with 6 bases in between. CDR3 length: 13 amino acids. The V gene's germline CDR1 is MNHEY and CDR2 SMNVEV (reference sequence).

The chain couples TRBV4-1 to TRBJ1-4; the D is unclear. From germline, CDR1 is MGHRA and CDR2 YSYEKL. The ends were cut back, 5 bases at V and 5 bases at J, with 15 bases in the middle. The CDR3 is 15 residues long. In DNA, the CDR3 is TGCGCCAGCAGCTATGGGGTCAGACCGAATGAAAAACTGTTTTTT. As protein: CASSYGVRPNEKLFF.